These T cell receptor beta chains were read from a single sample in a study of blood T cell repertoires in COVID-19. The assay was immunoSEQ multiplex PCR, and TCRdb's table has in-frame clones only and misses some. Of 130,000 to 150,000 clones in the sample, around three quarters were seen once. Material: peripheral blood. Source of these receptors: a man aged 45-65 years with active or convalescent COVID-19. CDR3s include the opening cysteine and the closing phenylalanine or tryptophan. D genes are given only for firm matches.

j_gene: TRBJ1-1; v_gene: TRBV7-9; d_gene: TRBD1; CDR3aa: CASSVDRTEAFF
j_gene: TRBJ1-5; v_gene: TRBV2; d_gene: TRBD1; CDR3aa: CASSTVGTVYNQPQHF
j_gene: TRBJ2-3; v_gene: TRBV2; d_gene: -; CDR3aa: CASSDRRSTDTQYF
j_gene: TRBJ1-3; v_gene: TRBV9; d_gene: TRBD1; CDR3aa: CASSVAGTGLAGNTIYF
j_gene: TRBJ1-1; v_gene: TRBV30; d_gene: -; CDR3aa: CAWSVTGTTEAFF
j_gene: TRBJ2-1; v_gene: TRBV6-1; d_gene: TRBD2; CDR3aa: CASSEALLAGNNEQFF
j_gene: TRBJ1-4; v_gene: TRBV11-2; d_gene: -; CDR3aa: CASSSTDREKLFF
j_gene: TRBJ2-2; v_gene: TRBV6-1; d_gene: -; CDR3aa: CASSVSGELFF
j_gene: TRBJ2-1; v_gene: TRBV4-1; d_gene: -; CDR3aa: CASSEEDNEQFF
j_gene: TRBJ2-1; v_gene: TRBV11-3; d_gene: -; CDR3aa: CASSLDRGGYNEQFF
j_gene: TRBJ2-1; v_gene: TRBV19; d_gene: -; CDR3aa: CASSSLVGYNEQFF
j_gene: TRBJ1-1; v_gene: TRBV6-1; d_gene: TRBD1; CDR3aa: CASSELRAGGLETEAFF
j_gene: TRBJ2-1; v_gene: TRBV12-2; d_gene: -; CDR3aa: CASRPPASGSYNEQFF
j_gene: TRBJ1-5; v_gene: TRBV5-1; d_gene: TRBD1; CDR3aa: CASSSGQGNQPQHF
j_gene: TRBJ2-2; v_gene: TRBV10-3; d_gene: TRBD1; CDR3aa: CAISEGTGGFGELFF
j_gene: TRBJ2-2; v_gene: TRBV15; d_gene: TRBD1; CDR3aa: CATSTHPSGTGGTNTGELFF
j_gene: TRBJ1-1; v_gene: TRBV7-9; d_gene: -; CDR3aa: CASSLTGTSEAFF
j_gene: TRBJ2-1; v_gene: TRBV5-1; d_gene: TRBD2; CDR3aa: CASSWPTRGDYNEQFF
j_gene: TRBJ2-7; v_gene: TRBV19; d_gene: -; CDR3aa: CASSTPRSDEQYF
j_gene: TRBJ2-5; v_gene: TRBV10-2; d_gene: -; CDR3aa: CASRPSAQETQYF
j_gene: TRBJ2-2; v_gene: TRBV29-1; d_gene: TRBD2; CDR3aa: CSVEGEGLAGEGTGELFF
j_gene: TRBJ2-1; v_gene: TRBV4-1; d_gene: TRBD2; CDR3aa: CASSQEKWGRADNEQFF
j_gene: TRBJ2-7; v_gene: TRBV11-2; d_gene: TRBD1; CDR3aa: CASSSSDRGDYEQYF
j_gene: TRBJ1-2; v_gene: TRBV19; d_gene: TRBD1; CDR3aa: CASSIDQRGLAYGYTF
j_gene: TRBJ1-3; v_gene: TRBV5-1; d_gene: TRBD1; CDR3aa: CASSLAGGHRGNTIYF
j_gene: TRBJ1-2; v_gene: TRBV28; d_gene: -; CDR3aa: CASSKLGGQGYTF
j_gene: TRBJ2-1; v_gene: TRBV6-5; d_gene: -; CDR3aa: CASSYQGRRGEQFF
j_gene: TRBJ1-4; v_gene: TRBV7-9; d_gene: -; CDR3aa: CASSLDLNEKLFF
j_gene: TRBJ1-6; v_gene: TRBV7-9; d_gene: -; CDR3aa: CASSPDNAIGSPLHF
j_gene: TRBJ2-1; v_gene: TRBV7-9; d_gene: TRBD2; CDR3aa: CASKGGSFNEQFF
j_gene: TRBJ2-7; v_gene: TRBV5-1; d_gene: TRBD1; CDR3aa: CASSLGGQGSYEQYF
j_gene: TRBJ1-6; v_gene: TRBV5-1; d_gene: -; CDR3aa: CASSLGPADNSPLHF
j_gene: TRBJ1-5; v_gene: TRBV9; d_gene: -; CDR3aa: CASSVGDTFNQPQHF
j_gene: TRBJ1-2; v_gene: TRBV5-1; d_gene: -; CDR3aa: CASSLGGTHPF
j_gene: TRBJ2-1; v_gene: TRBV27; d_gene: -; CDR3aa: CASSDSPQVGNEQFF
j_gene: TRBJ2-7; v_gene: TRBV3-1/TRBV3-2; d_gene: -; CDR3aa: CASSQDQRVPYEQYF
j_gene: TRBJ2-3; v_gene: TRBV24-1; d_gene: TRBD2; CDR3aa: CATSDPSGRKGPSTDTQYF
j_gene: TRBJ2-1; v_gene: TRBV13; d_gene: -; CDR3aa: CASSPGLILYNEQFF
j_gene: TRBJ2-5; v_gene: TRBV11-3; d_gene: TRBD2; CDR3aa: CASSLGLAGRETQYF
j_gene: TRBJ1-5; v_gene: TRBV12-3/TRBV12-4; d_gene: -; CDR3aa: CASSLSGNQPQHF
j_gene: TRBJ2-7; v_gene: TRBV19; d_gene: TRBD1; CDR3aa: CASSIRQGSVEQYF
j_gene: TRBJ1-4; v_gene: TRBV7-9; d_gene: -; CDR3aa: CASSFLARGEKLFF
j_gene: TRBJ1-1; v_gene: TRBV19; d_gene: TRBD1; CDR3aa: CASSGDRGSNTEAFF
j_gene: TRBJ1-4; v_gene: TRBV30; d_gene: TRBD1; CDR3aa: CAWRGQGGEKLFF
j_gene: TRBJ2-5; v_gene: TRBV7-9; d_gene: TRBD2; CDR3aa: CASSPAGGLGATETQYF
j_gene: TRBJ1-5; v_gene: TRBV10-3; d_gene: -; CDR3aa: CAISESESQPNQPQHF
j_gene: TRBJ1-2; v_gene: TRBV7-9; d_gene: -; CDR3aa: CASSSWTEAPLGYTF
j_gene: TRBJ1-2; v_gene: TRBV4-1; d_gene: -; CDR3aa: CASSQDLGLSSGYTF
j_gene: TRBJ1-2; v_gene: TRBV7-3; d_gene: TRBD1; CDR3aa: CASSLRTGDVYGYTF
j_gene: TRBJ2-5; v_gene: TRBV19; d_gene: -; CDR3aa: CASSIRRDQETQYF
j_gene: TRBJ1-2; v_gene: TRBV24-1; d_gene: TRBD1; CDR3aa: CATSDSQDRTYGYTF
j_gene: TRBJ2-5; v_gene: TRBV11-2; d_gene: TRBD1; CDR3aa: CASSQGAYEETQYF
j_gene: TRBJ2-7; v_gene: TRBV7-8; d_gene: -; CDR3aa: CASSLKPGLPTYEQYF